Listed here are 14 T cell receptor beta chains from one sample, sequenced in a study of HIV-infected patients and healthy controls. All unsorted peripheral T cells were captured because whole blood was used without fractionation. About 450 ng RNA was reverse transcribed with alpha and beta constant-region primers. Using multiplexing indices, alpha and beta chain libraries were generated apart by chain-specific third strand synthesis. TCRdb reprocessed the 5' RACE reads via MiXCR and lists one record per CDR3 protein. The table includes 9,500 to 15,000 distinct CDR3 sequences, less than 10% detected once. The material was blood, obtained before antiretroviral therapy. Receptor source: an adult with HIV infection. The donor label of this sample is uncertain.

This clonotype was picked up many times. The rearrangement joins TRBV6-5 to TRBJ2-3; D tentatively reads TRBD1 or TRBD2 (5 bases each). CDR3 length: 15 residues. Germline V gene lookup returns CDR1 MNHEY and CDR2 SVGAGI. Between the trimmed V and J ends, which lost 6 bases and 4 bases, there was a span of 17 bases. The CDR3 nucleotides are TGTGCCAGCAGCGATAGGGACCCTATATCAGATACGCAGTATTTT. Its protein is CASSDRDPISDTQYF.

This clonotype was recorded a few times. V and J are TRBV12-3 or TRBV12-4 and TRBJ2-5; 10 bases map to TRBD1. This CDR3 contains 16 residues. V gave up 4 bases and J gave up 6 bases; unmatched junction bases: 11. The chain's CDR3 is CASSSKGTGEMKTQYF. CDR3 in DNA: TGTGCCAGCAGTTCAAAGGGGACAGGGGAGATGAAGACCCAGTACTTC.

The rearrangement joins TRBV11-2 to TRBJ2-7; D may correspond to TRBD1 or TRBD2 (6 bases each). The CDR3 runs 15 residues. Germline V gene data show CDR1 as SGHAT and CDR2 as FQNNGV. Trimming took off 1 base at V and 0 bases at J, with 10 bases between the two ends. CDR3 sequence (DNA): TGTGCCAGCAGCTTAGCGGGGGCGAGCTCCTACGAGCAGTACTTC. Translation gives CASSLAGASSYEQYF.

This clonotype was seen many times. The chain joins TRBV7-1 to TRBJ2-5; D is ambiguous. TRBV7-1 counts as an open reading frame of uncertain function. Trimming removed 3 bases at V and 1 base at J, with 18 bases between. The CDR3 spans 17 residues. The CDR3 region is CASSSLVSWAGQETQYF. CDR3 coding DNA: TGTGCCAGCAGCTCCCTAGTCTCCTGGGCAGGCCAAGAGACCCAGTACTTC.

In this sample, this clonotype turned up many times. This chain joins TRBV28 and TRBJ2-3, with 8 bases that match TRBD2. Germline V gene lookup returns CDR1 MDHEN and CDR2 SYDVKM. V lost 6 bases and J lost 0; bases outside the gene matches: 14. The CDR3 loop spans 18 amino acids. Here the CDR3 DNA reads TGTGCCAGCAGCCTCACCCCCCTGGGCGGGGGGAGCACAGATACGCAGTATTTT. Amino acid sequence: CASSLTPLGGGSTDTQYF.

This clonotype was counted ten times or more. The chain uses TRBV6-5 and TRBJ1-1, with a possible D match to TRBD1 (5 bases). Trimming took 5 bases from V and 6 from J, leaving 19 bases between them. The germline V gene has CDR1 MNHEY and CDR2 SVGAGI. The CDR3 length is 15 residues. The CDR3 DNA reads TGTGCCAGCAGTCGCCGAGCTCGGGGGATCGCTGAAGCTTTCTTT. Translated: CASSRRARGIAEAFF.

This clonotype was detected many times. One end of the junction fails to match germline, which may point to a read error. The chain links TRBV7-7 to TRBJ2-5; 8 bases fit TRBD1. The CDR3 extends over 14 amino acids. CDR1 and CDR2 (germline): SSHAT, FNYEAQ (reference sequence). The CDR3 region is CASSTGQGQETQYF. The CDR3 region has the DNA TGTGCTAGCAGCACCGGACAGGGCCAAGAGACCCAGTACTTC. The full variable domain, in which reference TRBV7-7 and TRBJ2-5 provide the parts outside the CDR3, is GAGVSQSPRYKVTKRGQDVTLRCDPISSHATLYWYQQALGQGPEFLTYFNYEAQPDKSGLPSDRFSAERPEGSISTLTIQRTEQRDSAMYRCASSTGQGQETQYFGPGTRLLVL.

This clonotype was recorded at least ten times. The CDR3 spells CASRLSGTYGETQYF. The CDR3 DNA reads TGTGCCAGCAGACTTAGCGGGACCTATGGGGAGACCCAGTACTTC. The V call is TRBV27, the J call TRBJ2-5; 8 bases are a match to TRBD2. J was trimmed by 5 bases and V by 6 bases; bases with no gene match: 11. The CDR3 totals 15 residues. The germline V gene has CDR1 MNHEY and CDR2 SMNVEV (reference sequence).

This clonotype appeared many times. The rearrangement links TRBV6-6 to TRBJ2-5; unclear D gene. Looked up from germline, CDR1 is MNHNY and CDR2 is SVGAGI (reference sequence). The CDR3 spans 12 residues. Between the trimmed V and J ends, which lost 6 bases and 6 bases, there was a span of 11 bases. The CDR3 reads CASSPVLKTQYF. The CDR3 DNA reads TGTGCCAGCAGCCCGGTACTAAAGACCCAGTACTTC.

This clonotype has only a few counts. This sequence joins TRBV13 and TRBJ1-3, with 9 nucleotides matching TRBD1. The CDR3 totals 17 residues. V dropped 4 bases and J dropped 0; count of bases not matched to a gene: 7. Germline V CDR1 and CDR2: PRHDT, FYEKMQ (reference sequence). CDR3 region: CASSYTGGPSSGNTIYF. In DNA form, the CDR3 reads TGTGCCAGCAGCTACACAGGGGGCCCTTCCTCTGGAAACACCATATATTTT.

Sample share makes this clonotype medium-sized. CDR3 bases: TGTGCCAGCAGTGGAGGGACCCACAATCAGCCCCAGCATTTT. It specifies CASSGGTHNQPQHF. The chain couples TRBV27 to TRBJ1-5, with D possibly TRBD1 on 5 matching bases. The germline V and J ends were trimmed by 5 bases and 3 bases, with 11 bases remaining between them. CDR1 and CDR2 (germline): MNHEY, SMNVEV (reference sequence). The CDR3 consists of 14 residues.

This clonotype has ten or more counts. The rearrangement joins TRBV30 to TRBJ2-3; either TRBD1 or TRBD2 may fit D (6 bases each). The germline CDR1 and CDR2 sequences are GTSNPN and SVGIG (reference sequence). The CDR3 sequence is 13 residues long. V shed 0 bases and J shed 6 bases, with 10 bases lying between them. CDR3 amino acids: CAWSVRGPDTQYF. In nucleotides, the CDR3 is TGTGCCTGGAGTGTCCGGGGGCCGGATACGCAGTATTTT. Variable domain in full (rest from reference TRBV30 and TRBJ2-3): SQTIHQWPATLVQPVGSPLSLECTVEGTSNPNLYWYRQAAGRGLQLLFYSVGIGQISSEVPQNLSASRPQDRQFILSSKKLLLSDSGFYLCAWSVRGPDTQYFGPGTRLTVL.

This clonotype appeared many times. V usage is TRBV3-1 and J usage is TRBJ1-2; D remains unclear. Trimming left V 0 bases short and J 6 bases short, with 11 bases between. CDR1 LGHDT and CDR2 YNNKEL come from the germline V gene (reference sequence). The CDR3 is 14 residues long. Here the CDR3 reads CASSQDTGWDGYTF. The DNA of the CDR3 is TGTGCCAGCAGCCAAGATACGGGGTGGGATGGCTACACCTTC.

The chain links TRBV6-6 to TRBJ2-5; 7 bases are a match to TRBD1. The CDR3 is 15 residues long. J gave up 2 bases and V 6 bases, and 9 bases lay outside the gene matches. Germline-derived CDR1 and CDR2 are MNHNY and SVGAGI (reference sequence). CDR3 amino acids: CASRLPPGGQETQYF. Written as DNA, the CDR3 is TGTGCCAGCAGATTGCCACCAGGGGGACAAGAGACCCAGTACTTC.